This TCR beta chain is from a study of blood T cells in healthy people across ages. The CDR3 extends over 15 amino acids. V lost 8 bases and J 1 base, leaving 17 bases between the germline ends. Together with a sample-barcoded 5' primer, a J-beta primer mix was included in a second PCR lasting about 6 to 11 cycles. TCRdb called the 5' RACE reads again in MiXCR, with one record for every CDR3 protein. The data contain around 1.1 million distinct CDR3 sequences, approximately 38% of them seen just once; the ten biggest clones take up about an eighth. The V and J genes are TRBV12-3 or TRBV12-4 and TRBJ1-2, with D perhaps TRBD1 (6 bases). The source is a young man in good health. The sequenced sample was blood. The CDR3 DNA follows: TGTGCCAGCTGGGGGGGGCGCTTAAATAACTATGGCTACACCTTC. Encoded protein: CASWGGRLNNYGYTF.